This T cell receptor (beta chain) came from a study of vaccination effects on CD4 cells after COVID-19. This clone has a handful of counts. Its target is not known. ViraFEST expansion of antigen-specific CD4+ T cells with viral peptide pools preceded sequencing. At the end of over 8 days of culture, CD4+ T cells were isolated. The participants, recipients of two vaccine doses, got either BNT162b2 or mRNA-1273. Replacing half the medium with IL-2 medium was done on days 3 and 7. CDR1 is SGHNT and CDR2 is YYREEE in the germline V gene (reference sequence). The CDR3 covers 14 residues. V lost 0 bases to trimming and J lost 7 bases, with 8 bases between them. Sequenced by immunoSEQ multiplex PCR; TCRdb stores in-frame clones only, minus some. The table records 84,000 or so clones, over 70% of them present only once.

Sample: CD4+ T cells from PBMCs cultured with HCoV-OC43 spike peptides, taken after COVID-19 vaccination. Subset defined: HCoV-OC43 spike overlapping peptide pool stimulation. The sequence derives from a human donor who received a COVID-19 vaccine. This chain uses TRBV5-4 with TRBJ1-6, with unresolved D. The CDR3: CASSLEGTNSPLHF. CDR3 DNA sequence: TGTGCCAGCAGCTTGGAGGGTACCAATTCACCCCTCCACTTT.